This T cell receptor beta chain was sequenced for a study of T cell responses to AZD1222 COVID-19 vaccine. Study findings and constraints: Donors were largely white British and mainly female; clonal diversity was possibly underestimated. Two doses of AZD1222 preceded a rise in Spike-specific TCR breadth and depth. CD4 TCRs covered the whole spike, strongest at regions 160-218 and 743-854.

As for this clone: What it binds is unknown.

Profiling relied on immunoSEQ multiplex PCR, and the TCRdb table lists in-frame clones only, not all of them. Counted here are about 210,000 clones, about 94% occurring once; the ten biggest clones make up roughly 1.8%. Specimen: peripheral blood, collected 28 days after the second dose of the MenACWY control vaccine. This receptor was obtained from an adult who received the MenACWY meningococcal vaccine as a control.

In DNA form, the CDR3 reads TGTGCCAGTAGTATTTTGGGACAGGGTAATCAGCCCCAGCATTTT. Protein: CASSILGQGNQPQHF. The chain recombines TRBV19 with TRBJ1-5; 9 nucleotides line up with TRBD1. V was pared by 3 bases and J by 4 bases, with 4 bases of the junction left unmatched. Germline-derived CDR1 and CDR2 are LNHDA and SQIVND (reference sequence). There are 15 residues in the CDR3.